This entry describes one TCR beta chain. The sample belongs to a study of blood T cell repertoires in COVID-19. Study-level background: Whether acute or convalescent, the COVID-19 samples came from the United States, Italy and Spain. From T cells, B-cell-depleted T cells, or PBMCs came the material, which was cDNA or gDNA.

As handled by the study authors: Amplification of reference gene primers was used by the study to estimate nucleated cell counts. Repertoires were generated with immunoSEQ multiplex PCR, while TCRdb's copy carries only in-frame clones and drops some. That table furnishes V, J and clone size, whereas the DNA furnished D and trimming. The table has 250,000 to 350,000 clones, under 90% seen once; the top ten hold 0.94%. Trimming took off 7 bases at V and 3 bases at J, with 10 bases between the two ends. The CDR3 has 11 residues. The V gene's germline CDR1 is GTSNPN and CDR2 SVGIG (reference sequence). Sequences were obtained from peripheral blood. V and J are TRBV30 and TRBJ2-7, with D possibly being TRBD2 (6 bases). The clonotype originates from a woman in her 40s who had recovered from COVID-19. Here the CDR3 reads CASEGGYEQYF. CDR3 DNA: TGTGCCTCCGAGGGAGGCTACGAGCAGTACTTC.